The T cell receptor (beta chain) under discussion was sequenced for a study of T cell responses to AZD1222 COVID-19 vaccine. The CDR3 has 11 amino acids. The V gene lost 7 bases and the J gene lost 7 bases, with 7 bases spanning the gap. CDR1 and CDR2 (germline): SNHLY, FYNNEI. Study-wide results and limits: The sample set comprised mostly white British donors with more females, and clonal diversity was possibly underestimated. Seropositive status at baseline applied to only five or six AZD1222 recipients. CD4 TCRs linked to vaccination spanned spike, dominating at 160-218 and 743-854.

Concerning this clone: The antigen remains undetermined.

Analysis merged second doses at about 4 or about 12 weeks. Method: immunoSEQ multiplex PCR; TCRdb's copy keeps in-frame clones and lacks some. In the table there are 150,000 to 200,000 clones, 88% of which are singletons. The receptor was derived from an adult who received the AZD1222 COVID-19 vaccine. V gene TRBV2 combines with J gene TRBJ2-2, with no clear D. This specimen was peripheral blood, taken 28 days after the second AZD1222 dose. This CDR3 is CASNKGGELFF. Written as DNA, the CDR3 is TGTGCCAGCAATAAAGGCGGGGAGCTGTTTTTT.